This T cell receptor beta chain was identified during a study of cytomegalovirus exposure and HLA in healthy donors. About the study: About 85 million unique TCR sequences came from HLA-typed donors in an early release.

In the case of this clone: Its antigen is currently unknown.

This CDR3 is built from 13 residues. V gave up 8 bases and J gave up 7 bases; unmatched junction bases: 10. Germline CDR1 GTSNPN, CDR2 SVGIG (reference sequence). Broader study findings: Later examination showed HLA-associated TCR beta chains had greater clonal expansion than equally common others.

Each donor was nominally healthy when sampled (though unrecorded immune exposures were likely). PCR employed 60 Vbeta and 13 Jbeta primers. Only in-frame clones appear in the TCRdb table, and some are missing; sequencing was by immunoSEQ multiplex PCR. The sample carries over 100,000 clones, roughly 65% recorded once. Sequencing input: PBMCs. This chain uses TRBV30 with TRBJ1-4, with 7 positions matching TRBD1. This sequence originates from a man aged 40-50 years in good health and CMV-seropositive. The CDR3 reads CAHRQGESEKLFF. The CDR3 coding sequence is TGTGCCCACCGACAGGGTGAAAGTGAAAAACTGTTTTTT.